These 11 T cell receptor beta chains originate from one sample sequenced in a study of long-term antiretroviral therapy in people with HIV. Assay version v3.0 of immunoSEQ was used, and it was run at survey level. Sequenced by immunoSEQ multiplex PCR; TCRdb stores in-frame clones only, minus some. The sample consists of about 17,000 clones, roughly 80% of them appearing once. The sequencing used unsorted PBMCs, collected roughly 2.1 years before starting antiretroviral therapy. These receptors all stem from a man aged 30 to 39 with HIV.

This clone appeared a single time. This sequence joins TRBV7-3 and TRBJ1-1; D is unclear. The CDR3 is made up of 15 amino acids. V lost 0 bases and J lost 3, with 11 bases in between. CDR1 and CDR2 (germline): SGHTA, FQGTGA. The DNA of the CDR3 is TGTGCCAGCAGCTTAACCCCACCTGGCGACACTGAAGCTTTCTTT. Its translation: CASSLTPPGDTEAFF. The whole variable domain, remainder taken from reference TRBV7-3 and TRBJ1-1, is GAGVSQTPSNKVTEKGKYVELRCDPISGHTALYWYRQSLGQGPEFLIYFQGTGAADDSGLPNDRFFAVRPEGSVSTLKIQRTERGDSAVYLCASSLTPPGDTEAFFGQGTRLTVV.

The CDR3 spells CASSQTRPRGAHNEQFF. CDR3 DNA sequence: TGCGCCAGCAGTCAAACCCGCCCGCGGGGGGCCCACAATGAGCAGTTCTTC. The rearrangement uses TRBV23-1 and TRBJ2-1, with 8 bases matching TRBD2. TRBV23-1 is an open reading frame, and its role is uncertain. The junction had 11 bases not matched to a gene; V was cut back by 2 bases and J by 5 bases. This CDR3 spans 17 amino acids.

This clone was detected only once. The chain links TRBV28 to TRBJ2-5; 7 positions match TRBD1. Germline loops: CDR1 MDHEN, CDR2 SYDVKM. This CDR3 has 17 residues. V lost 5 bases and J lost 5; bases outside the gene matches: 17. CDR3 nucleotides: TGTGCCAGCAGTCCTTCAGGGGGAACCAACTTGAAGGAGACCCAGTACTTC. It codes for CASSPSGGTNLKETQYF.

The V and J genes are TRBV7-8 and TRBJ2-6, with D unresolved. This CDR3 is built from 18 residues. Trimming took off 0 bases at V and 0 bases at J, with 12 bases between the two ends. The germline CDR1 and CDR2 sequences are SGHVS and FQNEAQ. As DNA, the CDR3 is TGTGCCAGCAGCTTAGCGGCTCCCCGTATCTCTGGGGCCAACGTCCTGACTTTC. Protein: CASSLAAPRISGANVLTF.

The J gene is TRBJ2-2, the V gene TRBV19; perhaps TRBD2 as D (7 bases). From germline, CDR1 is LNHDA and CDR2 SQIVND (reference sequence). This CDR3 comprises 17 residues. V lost 1 base and J 4 bases, leaving 16 bases between the germline ends. CDR3 coding DNA: TGTGCCAGTAGTATAGTGGCGGGGGCCACTTTCACCGGGGAGCTGTTTTTT. Its protein product is CASSIVAGATFTGELFF.

In its sample, this clone was seen once. The genes are TRBV6-6 and TRBJ2-2, with 12 bases that match TRBD2. V trimming: 5 bases; J trimming: 5 bases; junction bases outside the gene matches: 6. This CDR3 has 16 residues. Germline V CDR1 and CDR2: MNHNY, SVGAGI (reference sequence). Here the CDR3 DNA reads TGTGCCAGCAGTCCTACCGGACTAGCGGGGACCGGGGAGCTGTTTTTT. Amino acids: CASSPTGLAGTGELFF.

The chain links TRBV7-8 to TRBJ2-6; no firm D call. This CDR3 spans 16 amino acids. Trimming removed 5 bases at V and 2 bases at J, with 13 bases between. Germline V gene data show CDR1 as SGHVS and CDR2 as FQNEAQ. CDR3 bases: TGTGCCAGCAGCCCAGGCGCCAAAACTGGGGCCAACGTCCTGACTTTC. Its protein is CASSPGAKTGANVLTF. Based on the CDR3 plus reference TRBV7-8 and TRBJ2-6, the full variable domain is GAGVSQSPRYKVAKRGQDVALRCDPISGHVSLFWYQQALGQGPEFLTYFQNEAQLDKSGLPSDRFFAERPEGSVSTLKIQRTQQEDSAVYLCASSPGAKTGANVLTFGAGSRLTVL.

The sample holds a few counts of this clone. The V and J genes are TRBV28 and TRBJ1-2; D uncertain. This CDR3 comprises 11 residues. The germline gives CDR1 MDHEN, CDR2 SYDVKM. In nucleotides, the CDR3 is TGTGTTTCGCGGGGAAACTATGGCTACACCTTC. This encodes CVSRGNYGYTF.

As for this clone: The germline gene is not matched at one end of the junction; a read error may be the cause. The chain couples TRBV11-3 to TRBJ2-3; TRBD2 matches at 9 bases. The V gene's germline CDR1 is SGHNT and CDR2 YENEEA. This CDR3 is built from 13 residues. The CDR3 here is CASSDGTSRSPGF. The DNA of the CDR3 is TGTGCCAGCAGCGACGGGACTAGCCGCAGCCCGGGTTTT.

The chain links TRBV5-6 to TRBJ2-7; D not certain. Trimming took off 0 bases at V and 6 bases at J, with 10 bases between the two ends. CDR1 and CDR2 from the germline V gene are SGHDT and YYEEEE. The CDR3 consists of 13 residues. The CDR3 loop is CASSLGWQAEQYF. The CDR3 nucleotides are TGTGCCAGCAGCTTGGGGTGGCAGGCCGAGCAGTACTTC.

The V and J genes are TRBV2 and TRBJ1-2, with D maybe TRBD1 (5 bases). Germline V CDR1 and CDR2: SNHLY, FYNNEI. V lost 9 bases and J 7 bases, leaving 21 bases between the germline ends. This CDR3 spans 14 amino acids. This chain's CDR3 is CARNQFQQGSGYTF. The CDR3 DNA reads TGTGCCAGGAACCAGTTCCAGCAGGGCAGTGGCTACACCTTC.